Listed below are T cell receptor beta chains from one sample, sequenced in a study of blood T cell repertoires in COVID-19. Sequencing used immunoSEQ multiplex PCR; TCRdb keeps in-frame clones, though not all of them. In the table there are some 83,000 clones, roughly 82% of which are singletons. The sequenced sample was peripheral blood. These receptors originate from a man between 45 and 60 years old with active COVID-19. Each CDR3 is given without its conserved first and last residue. Each record gives: CDR3 protein, D gene, J gene, V gene. A D gene is named only where the DNA matches it firmly.

cdr3_aa: ASSLLGQGTNTEAF
d_call: TRBD1
j_call: TRBJ1-1
v_call: TRBV5-1

cdr3_aa: SLTGGALRGGETQY
d_call: -
j_call: TRBJ2-5
v_call: TRBV29-1

cdr3_aa: ASGDREDTEAF
d_call: TRBD1
j_call: TRBJ1-1
v_call: TRBV27

cdr3_aa: ASSPQGIEQY
d_call: -
j_call: TRBJ2-7
v_call: TRBV18

cdr3_aa: ATSATRGGTGELF
d_call: -
j_call: TRBJ2-2
v_call: TRBV24-1

cdr3_aa: ASSEGNTEAF
d_call: -
j_call: TRBJ1-1
v_call: TRBV27

cdr3_aa: ASSHFTSGATNEQF
d_call: TRBD2
j_call: TRBJ2-1
v_call: TRBV3-1/TRBV3-2

cdr3_aa: ASSTGSEQF
d_call: -
j_call: TRBJ2-1
v_call: TRBV7-3

cdr3_aa: ASSSRPRGGTGNTIY
d_call: -
j_call: TRBJ1-3
v_call: TRBV7-9

cdr3_aa: ASSPLDRVEGYT
d_call: TRBD1
j_call: TRBJ1-2
v_call: TRBV18

cdr3_aa: ASGRDRGNQPQH
d_call: TRBD1
j_call: TRBJ1-5
v_call: TRBV2

cdr3_aa: ASSRSAAGDHNEQF
d_call: -
j_call: TRBJ2-1
v_call: TRBV4-1

cdr3_aa: ASSRRVDTQY
d_call: -
j_call: TRBJ2-3
v_call: TRBV7-9